These T cell receptor beta chains were read from a single sample in a study of T cell repertoires in aging, cancer and after chemotherapy. TCRdb re-derived calls from the multiplex PCR reads in MiXCR, one entry per CDR3 protein. This sample has several thousand distinct CDR3 sequences; roughly 39% occur once, and the top ten carry approximately 48%. Source material: blood. The source of these receptors is a human donor with a blood cancer. CDR3s include the opening cysteine and the closing phenylalanine or tryptophan. A D gene is named only where the DNA matches it firmly. Clone size is not always given. Where it is, it says once, few, many or a class for expanded clones.

v_call: TRBV6-1
j_call: TRBJ1-2
d_call: TRBD1
clone_size: .
cdr3_nt: TGTGCCAGCAGCCTACCGGGACAGGGAGGAGGCTACACCTTC
cdr3_aa: CASSLPGQGGGYTF

v_call: TRBV19
j_call: TRBJ1-5
d_call: .
clone_size: few
cdr3_nt: TGTGCCAGTAGTATAGACAGCCCCGGGGGTCAGCCCCAGCATTTT
cdr3_aa: CASSIDSPGGQPQHF

v_call: TRBV27
j_call: TRBJ1-5
d_call: TRBD1
clone_size: .
cdr3_nt: TGTGCCAGCAGTCCCCTGAGGGGGCTGGGTTATCAGCCCCAGCATTTT
cdr3_aa: CASSPLRGLGYQPQHF

v_call: TRBV20-1
j_call: TRBJ1-1
d_call: .
clone_size: .
cdr3_nt: TGCAGTGCTAGGGGTGATACTTTCTTT
cdr3_aa: CSARGDTFF

v_call: TRBV4-2
j_call: TRBJ1-1
d_call: .
clone_size: .
cdr3_nt: TGTGCCAGCAGCCACGGGGGTGAAGCTTTCTTT
cdr3_aa: CASSHGGEAFF

v_call: TRBV12-3/TRBV12-4
j_call: TRBJ2-3
d_call: .
clone_size: .
cdr3_nt: TGTGCCAGCAGTTTTCGGCAGAACACAGATACGCAGTATTTT
cdr3_aa: CASSFRQNTDTQYF

v_call: TRBV5-1
j_call: TRBJ2-7
d_call: .
clone_size: .
cdr3_nt: TGTGCCAGCAGCTTGGGGGCCCTTCTGTACGAGCAGTACTTC
cdr3_aa: CASSLGALLYEQYF

v_call: TRBV20-1
j_call: TRBJ2-7
d_call: .
clone_size: .
cdr3_nt: TGCAGTGCTGGTACGATCCCGGGACGAGGATCCTACGAGCAGTACTTC
cdr3_aa: CSAGTIPGRGSYEQYF

v_call: TRBV5-5
j_call: TRBJ2-4
d_call: .
clone_size: few
cdr3_nt: TGTGCCAGCAGCTCAGGGATTTGGGGGAACATTCAGTACTTC
cdr3_aa: CASSSGIWGNIQYF

v_call: TRBV19
j_call: TRBJ1-3
d_call: .
clone_size: few
cdr3_nt: TGTGCCAGTACCCAGTACCTAAACACCATATATTTT
cdr3_aa: CASTQYLNTIYF

v_call: TRBV7-2
j_call: TRBJ2-4
d_call: .
clone_size: .
cdr3_nt: TGTGCCAGCAGCTTAGCCAGGGGCATTCAGTACTTC
cdr3_aa: CASSLARGIQYF

v_call: TRBV6-1
j_call: TRBJ2-5
d_call: .
clone_size: few
cdr3_nt: TGTGCCAGCAGTGAAGGAGGCTGGGCCGAAGAGACCCAGTACTTC
cdr3_aa: CASSEGGWAEETQYF

v_call: TRBV11-1
j_call: TRBJ2-7
d_call: TRBD1
clone_size: few
cdr3_nt: TGTGCCAGCAGCTTAAAAGGGGGCCACGAGCAGTACTTC
cdr3_aa: CASSLKGGHEQYF

v_call: TRBV6-1
j_call: TRBJ2-1
d_call: TRBD2
clone_size: .
cdr3_nt: TGTGCCAGCACTAGCGGGGTCGGGGGAGATGAGCAGTTCTTC
cdr3_aa: CASTSGVGGDEQFF

v_call: TRBV7-6
j_call: TRBJ2-6
d_call: .
clone_size: few
cdr3_nt: TGTGCCAGCAGCCCTCGACAGGCTGGGGCCAACGTCCTGACTTTC
cdr3_aa: CASSPRQAGANVLTF

v_call: TRBV5-6
j_call: TRBJ1-3
d_call: .
clone_size: few
cdr3_nt: TGTGCCAGCAGCCTATCTCCTCTCAGCTCTGGAAACACCATATATTTT
cdr3_aa: CASSLSPLSSGNTIYF

v_call: TRBV30
j_call: TRBJ2-7
d_call: .
clone_size: once
cdr3_nt: TGTGCCTGGAAAAGGGGTTCCTACGAGCAGTACTTC
cdr3_aa: CAWKRGSYEQYF

v_call: TRBV11-2
j_call: TRBJ1-1
d_call: TRBD1
clone_size: .
cdr3_nt: TGTGCCAGCAGCATAGCCTCCGGGACAGGGGGCACTGAAGCTTTCTTT
cdr3_aa: CASSIASGTGGTEAFF

v_call: TRBV27
j_call: TRBJ1-6
d_call: .
clone_size: .
cdr3_nt: TGTGCCAGCGGACAAACAGGGATTAGTTCACCCCTCCACTTT
cdr3_aa: CASGQTGISSPLHF

v_call: TRBV12-3/TRBV12-4
j_call: TRBJ2-2
d_call: .
clone_size: few
cdr3_nt: TGTGCCAGTAAGACGTACGAGGGGCGGAAGAACACCGGGGAGCTGTTTTTT
cdr3_aa: CASKTYEGRKNTGELFF

v_call: TRBV5-5
j_call: TRBJ2-1
d_call: TRBD2
clone_size: .
cdr3_nt: TGTGCCAGCAGCTACGTAGCGGGGGATCGCAATGAGCAGTTCTTC
cdr3_aa: CASSYVAGDRNEQFF

v_call: TRBV5-1
j_call: TRBJ1-2
d_call: .
clone_size: .
cdr3_nt: TGCGCCAGCAGCTTGGAGGGCTGGTATGGCTACACCTTC
cdr3_aa: CASSLEGWYGYTF

v_call: TRBV5-6
j_call: TRBJ1-2
d_call: TRBD1
clone_size: .
cdr3_nt: TGTGCCAGCAGCGCAGGGACAGGGATGGGCTATGGCTACACCTTC
cdr3_aa: CASSAGTGMGYGYTF

v_call: TRBV6-1
j_call: TRBJ2-1
d_call: TRBD1
clone_size: few
cdr3_nt: TGTGCCAGCAGTGTATACGCCGGGGACAGGATCTACAATGAGCAGTTCTTC
cdr3_aa: CASSVYAGDRIYNEQFF

v_call: TRBV20-1
j_call: TRBJ2-3
d_call: TRBD2
clone_size: .
cdr3_nt: TGCAGTGCTACACTAGCGGGGGGCACAGATACGCAGTATTTT
cdr3_aa: CSATLAGGTDTQYF

v_call: TRBV4-2
j_call: TRBJ1-1
d_call: .
clone_size: .
cdr3_nt: TGTGCCAGCAGCCAAGCCGGACACAACACTGAAGCTTTCTTT
cdr3_aa: CASSQAGHNTEAFF

v_call: TRBV19
j_call: TRBJ1-2
d_call: TRBD1
clone_size: few
cdr3_nt: TGTGCCAGCACCGGGACAGGGGTGCACTATGGCTACACCTTC
cdr3_aa: CASTGTGVHYGYTF

v_call: TRBV5-4
j_call: TRBJ2-1
d_call: .
clone_size: few
cdr3_nt: TGTGCCAGCAGGGAGGGGGGGGTCAATGAGCAGTTCTTC
cdr3_aa: CASREGGVNEQFF

v_call: TRBV12-3/TRBV12-4
j_call: TRBJ1-2
d_call: TRBD1
clone_size: few
cdr3_nt: TGTGCCAGCAGTCCTGGGACAGACCGGACGGCCTATGGCTACACCTTC
cdr3_aa: CASSPGTDRTAYGYTF

v_call: TRBV15
j_call: TRBJ2-7
d_call: TRBD1
clone_size: few
cdr3_nt: TGTGCCACCAGCAGAGATTATTCCGGACAGGTCGGGGACGAGCAGTACTTC
cdr3_aa: CATSRDYSGQVGDEQYF

v_call: TRBV6-5
j_call: TRBJ1-1
d_call: TRBD1
clone_size: .
cdr3_nt: TGTGCCAGCAGCAACCATATAAACCGGGACAGGGTTGCCTGGGGCACTGAAGCTTTCTTT
cdr3_aa: CASSNHINRDRVAWGTEAFF

v_call: TRBV5-1
j_call: TRBJ2-7
d_call: .
clone_size: .
cdr3_nt: TGCGCCAGCAGCATGACACCCTCCTACGAGCAGTACTTC
cdr3_aa: CASSMTPSYEQYF

v_call: TRBV7-9
j_call: TRBJ2-2
d_call: .
clone_size: .
cdr3_nt: TGTGCCAGTATGACCCAGCAGGGTAGGGAGCTGTTTTTT
cdr3_aa: CASMTQQGRELFF

v_call: TRBV6-5
j_call: TRBJ2-2
d_call: .
clone_size: .
cdr3_nt: TGTGCCAGCAGCCAGGAGGGTTTGACCGGGGAGCTGTTTTTT
cdr3_aa: CASSQEGLTGELFF

v_call: TRBV19
j_call: TRBJ1-2
d_call: .
clone_size: .
cdr3_nt: TGTGCCAGTAGTAAACAGGGCGGTGGCCACACCTTC
cdr3_aa: CASSKQGGGHTF

v_call: TRBV18
j_call: TRBJ1-1
d_call: .
clone_size: .
cdr3_nt: TGTGCCAGCTCACCCGACACCTACACTGAAGCTTTCTTT
cdr3_aa: CASSPDTYTEAFF

v_call: TRBV7-9
j_call: TRBJ2-2
d_call: .
clone_size: .
cdr3_nt: TGTGCCAGCAGCTTATTCACCGGGGAGCTGTTTTTT
cdr3_aa: CASSLFTGELFF

v_call: TRBV20-1
j_call: TRBJ2-1
d_call: TRBD2
clone_size: .
cdr3_nt: TGCAGTGCTGGGGGGTTGACTAGCGGGGGGAGTGAGCAGTTCTTC
cdr3_aa: CSAGGLTSGGSEQFF

v_call: TRBV19
j_call: TRBJ2-3
d_call: TRBD2
clone_size: .
cdr3_nt: TGTGCCAGTAGTATGCTCACAAGCGGGGGGTACACAGATACGCAGTATTTT
cdr3_aa: CASSMLTSGGYTDTQYF

v_call: TRBV27
j_call: TRBJ1-4
d_call: .
clone_size: .
cdr3_nt: TGTGCCAGCGCGCCATTCAATCCCCACACCGCCGCTAATGAAAAACTGTTTTTT
cdr3_aa: CASAPFNPHTAANEKLFF

v_call: TRBV10-3
j_call: TRBJ1-4
d_call: .
clone_size: .
cdr3_nt: TGTGCCAGCAGTGAGTCGGGAATATGGGAAAAACTGTTTTTT
cdr3_aa: CASSESGIWEKLFF

v_call: TRBV6-6
j_call: TRBJ2-3
d_call: TRBD1
clone_size: .
cdr3_nt: TGTGCCAGCGGGGGACAGTGGGATACAGATACGCAGTATTTT
cdr3_aa: CASGGQWDTDTQYF

v_call: TRBV27
j_call: TRBJ2-1
d_call: TRBD2
clone_size: .
cdr3_nt: TGTGCCAGCAGCCAGGGAATTGGACTAGCGGGGGGAAGGTACAATGAGCAGTTCTTC
cdr3_aa: CASSQGIGLAGGRYNEQFF

v_call: TRBV20-1
j_call: TRBJ1-3
d_call: .
clone_size: large
cdr3_nt: TGCAGTGCTAGAGACAGGGCCATGGGAAACACCATATATTTT
cdr3_aa: CSARDRAMGNTIYF

v_call: TRBV19
j_call: TRBJ1-2
d_call: .
clone_size: medium-sized
cdr3_nt: TGTGCCAGTAGTATTTCGGTCTATGGCTACACCTTC
cdr3_aa: CASSISVYGYTF

v_call: TRBV19
j_call: TRBJ1-4
d_call: .
clone_size: few
cdr3_nt: TGTGCCAGTAGTACCGGGACGGGAAACAATGAAAAACTGTTTTTT
cdr3_aa: CASSTGTGNNEKLFF

v_call: TRBV29-1
j_call: TRBJ2-3
d_call: TRBD2
clone_size: .
cdr3_nt: TGCAGCGTTGGGGTTTCGGCGGGGGGGCCCGATACGCAGTATTTT
cdr3_aa: CSVGVSAGGPDTQYF

v_call: TRBV11-2
j_call: TRBJ2-2
d_call: .
clone_size: .
cdr3_nt: TGTGCCAGCAGCTTAACGGACACCGGGGAGCTGTTTTTT
cdr3_aa: CASSLTDTGELFF

v_call: TRBV19
j_call: TRBJ1-4
d_call: .
clone_size: .
cdr3_nt: TGTGCCAGTCGTCGGACTAATGAAAAACTGTTTTTT
cdr3_aa: CASRRTNEKLFF

v_call: TRBV6-1
j_call: TRBJ1-5
d_call: .
clone_size: .
cdr3_nt: TGTGCCAGCAGCGTTAATCAGCCCCAGCATTTT
cdr3_aa: CASSVNQPQHF

v_call: TRBV20-1
j_call: TRBJ2-1
d_call: .
clone_size: .
cdr3_nt: TGCAGTGCTAGAGATGGTTGGGACCACCTCGATGAGCAGTTCTTC
cdr3_aa: CSARDGWDHLDEQFF

v_call: TRBV30
j_call: TRBJ1-6
d_call: .
clone_size: .
cdr3_nt: TGTGCCTGGAGTGGGGATTTGGATTCACCCCTCCACTTT
cdr3_aa: CAWSGDLDSPLHF

v_call: TRBV4-2
j_call: TRBJ1-2
d_call: .
clone_size: .
cdr3_nt: TGTGCCAGCAGCCAAGATGGGGGTGCGAGTTTGGGCTACACCTTC
cdr3_aa: CASSQDGGASLGYTF

v_call: TRBV7-2
j_call: TRBJ2-2
d_call: .
clone_size: .
cdr3_nt: TGTGCCAGCAGCTTGAAAGCTCCCGGGGAGCTGTTTTTT
cdr3_aa: CASSLKAPGELFF

v_call: TRBV29-1
j_call: TRBJ2-3
d_call: .
clone_size: medium-sized
cdr3_nt: TGCAGCGTTGTTGAAGGAGGGGGAGATACGCAGTATTTT
cdr3_aa: CSVVEGGGDTQYF

v_call: TRBV27
j_call: TRBJ2-1
d_call: TRBD1
clone_size: .
cdr3_nt: TGTGCCAGCTCACCATGGGACAGGGGTGACAATGAGCAGTTCTTC
cdr3_aa: CASSPWDRGDNEQFF

v_call: TRBV6-5
j_call: TRBJ2-3
d_call: TRBD1
clone_size: .
cdr3_nt: TGTGCCAGCAGTTACCCTGGGGCAGGGGGAATGGCAGATACGCAGTATTTT
cdr3_aa: CASSYPGAGGMADTQYF

v_call: TRBV5-6
j_call: TRBJ2-1
d_call: .
clone_size: few
cdr3_nt: TGTGCCAGCAGAGGGGAAAACAATGAGCAGTTCTTC
cdr3_aa: CASRGENNEQFF

v_call: TRBV20-1
j_call: TRBJ1-6
d_call: TRBD1
clone_size: .
cdr3_nt: TGCAGTGCTAGTCTGGGGACAGGGAAGTCCTATAATTCACCCCTCCACTTT
cdr3_aa: CSASLGTGKSYNSPLHF

v_call: TRBV7-2
j_call: TRBJ1-1
d_call: .
clone_size: .
cdr3_nt: TGTGCCAGCAGCTTTTCTGGGGGAAACACTGAAGCTTTCTTT
cdr3_aa: CASSFSGGNTEAFF